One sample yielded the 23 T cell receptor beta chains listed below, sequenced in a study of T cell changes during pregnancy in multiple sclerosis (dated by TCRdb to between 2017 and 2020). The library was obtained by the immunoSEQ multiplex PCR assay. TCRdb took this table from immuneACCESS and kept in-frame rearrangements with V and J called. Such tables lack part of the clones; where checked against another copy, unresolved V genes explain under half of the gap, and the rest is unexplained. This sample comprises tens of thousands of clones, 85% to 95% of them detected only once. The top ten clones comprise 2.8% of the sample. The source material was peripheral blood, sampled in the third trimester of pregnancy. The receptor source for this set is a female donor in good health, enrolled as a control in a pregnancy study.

Here the CDR3 DNA reads TGTGCCAGCAGCTCCGACTACCCAAGCCAAGAGACCCAGTACTTC. Protein sequence: CASSSDYPSQETQYF. The rearrangement uses TRBV7-8 and TRBJ2-5; possibly TRBD2 for D (5 bases). Germline V CDR1 and CDR2: SGHVS, FQNEAQ. With 4 bases removed from V and 1 base from J, the gap between germline ends came to 13 bases. CDR3 length equals 15 residues.

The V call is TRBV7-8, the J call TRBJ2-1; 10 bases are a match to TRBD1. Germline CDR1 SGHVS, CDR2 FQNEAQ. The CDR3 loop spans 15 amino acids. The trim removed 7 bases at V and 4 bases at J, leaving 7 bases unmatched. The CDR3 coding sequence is TGTGCCAGCACTACCGGGACAGGGGCTTACAATGAGCAGTTCTTC. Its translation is CASTTGTGAYNEQFF.

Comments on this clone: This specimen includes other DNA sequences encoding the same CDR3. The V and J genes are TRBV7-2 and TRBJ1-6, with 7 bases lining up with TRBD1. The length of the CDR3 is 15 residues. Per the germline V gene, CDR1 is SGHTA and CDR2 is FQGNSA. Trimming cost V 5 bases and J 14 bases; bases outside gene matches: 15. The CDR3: CASSAPARQGGSLHF. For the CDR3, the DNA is TGTGCCAGCAGCGCGCCCGCGAGACAGGGTGGGTCCCTCCACTTT.

CDR3: CASSESERGSEPQHF. The CDR3, as DNA: TGCGCCAGCAGTGAGTCGGAGCGGGGTTCGGAGCCCCAGCATTTT. The chain links TRBV10-2 to TRBJ1-5; D unclear. The CDR3 consists of 15 residues. V was clipped by 0 bases and J by 8 bases, with 14 bases between them. CDR1 is WSHSY, CDR2 SAAADI, per germline.

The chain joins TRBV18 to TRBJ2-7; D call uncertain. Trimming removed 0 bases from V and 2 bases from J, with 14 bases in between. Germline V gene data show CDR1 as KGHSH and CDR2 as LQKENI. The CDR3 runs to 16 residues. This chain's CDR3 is CASSPPNVSPAYEQYF. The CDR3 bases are TGTGCCAGCTCACCACCTAACGTTTCGCCGGCCTACGAGCAGTACTTC.

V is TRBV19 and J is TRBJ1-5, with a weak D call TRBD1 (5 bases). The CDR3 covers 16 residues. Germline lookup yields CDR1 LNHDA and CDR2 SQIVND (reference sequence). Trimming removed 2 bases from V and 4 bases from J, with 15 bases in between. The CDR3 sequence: CASSISPGLGNQPQHF. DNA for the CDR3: TGTGCCAGTAGTATATCCCCGGGACTGGGGAATCAGCCCCAGCATTTT. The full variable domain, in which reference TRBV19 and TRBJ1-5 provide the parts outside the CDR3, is DGGITQSPKYLFRKEGQNVTLSCEQNLNHDAMYWYRQDPGQGLRLIYYSQIVNDFQKGDIAEGYSVSREKKESFPLTVTSAQKNPTAFYLCASSISPGLGNQPQHFGDGTRLSIL.

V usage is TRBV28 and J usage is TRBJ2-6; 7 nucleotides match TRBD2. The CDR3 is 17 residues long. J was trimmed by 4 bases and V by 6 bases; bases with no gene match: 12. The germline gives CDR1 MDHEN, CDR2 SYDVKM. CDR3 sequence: CASSSPGGTGGANVLTF. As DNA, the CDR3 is TGTGCCAGCAGCTCCCCCGGGGGGACGGGCGGGGCCAACGTCCTGACTTTC.

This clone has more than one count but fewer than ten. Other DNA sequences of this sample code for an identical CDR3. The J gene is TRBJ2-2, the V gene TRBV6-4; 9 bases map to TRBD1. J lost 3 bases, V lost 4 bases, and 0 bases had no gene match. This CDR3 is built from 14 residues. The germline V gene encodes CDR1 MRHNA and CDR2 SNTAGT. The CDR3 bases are TGTGCCAGCAGTGGGACAGGGGACACCGGGGAGCTGTTTTTT. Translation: CASSGTGDTGELFF.

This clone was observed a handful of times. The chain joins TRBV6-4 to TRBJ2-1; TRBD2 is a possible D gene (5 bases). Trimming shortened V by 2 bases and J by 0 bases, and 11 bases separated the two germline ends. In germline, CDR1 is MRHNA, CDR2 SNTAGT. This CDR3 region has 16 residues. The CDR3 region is CASSDAAGSSYNEQFF. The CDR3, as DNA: TGTGCCAGCAGTGACGCGGCGGGTAGCTCCTACAATGAGCAGTTCTTC.

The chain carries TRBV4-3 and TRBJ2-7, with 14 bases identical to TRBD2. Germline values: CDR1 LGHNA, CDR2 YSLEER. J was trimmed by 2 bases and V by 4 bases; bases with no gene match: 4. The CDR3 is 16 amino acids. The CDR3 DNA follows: TGCGCCAGCAGCCCGTGGACTAGCGGGAGGCCCTACGAGCAGTACTTC. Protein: CASSPWTSGRPYEQYF.

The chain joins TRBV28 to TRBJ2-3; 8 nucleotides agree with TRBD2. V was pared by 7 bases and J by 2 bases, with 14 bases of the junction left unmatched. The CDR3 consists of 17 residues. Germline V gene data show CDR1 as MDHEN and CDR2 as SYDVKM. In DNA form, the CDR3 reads TGTGCCAGCAACTCCGCGGGACGGGGGGGTTCCACAGATACGCAGTATTTT. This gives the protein CASNSAGRGGSTDTQYF.

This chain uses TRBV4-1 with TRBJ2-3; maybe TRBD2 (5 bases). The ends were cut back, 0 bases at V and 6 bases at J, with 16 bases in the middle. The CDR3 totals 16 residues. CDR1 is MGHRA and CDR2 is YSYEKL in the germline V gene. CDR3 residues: CASSQDSGGRVDTQYF. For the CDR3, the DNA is TGCGCCAGCAGCCAAGATTCGGGCGGGCGCGTGGATACGCAGTATTTT.

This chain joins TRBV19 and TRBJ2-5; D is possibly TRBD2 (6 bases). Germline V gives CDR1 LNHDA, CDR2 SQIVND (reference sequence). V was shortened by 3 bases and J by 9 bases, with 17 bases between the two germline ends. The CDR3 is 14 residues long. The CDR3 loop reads CASSISGEVRAQYF. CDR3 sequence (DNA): TGTGCCAGTAGTATCTCTGGGGAGGTTCGGGCCCAGTACTTC.

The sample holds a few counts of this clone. CDR3 DNA: TGTGCCAGCAAAGAGGTCTACACTGAAGCTTTCTTT. Translation: CASKEVYTEAFF. The chain uses TRBV28 and TRBJ1-1, with D hard to call. The V gene's germline CDR1 is MDHEN and CDR2 SYDVKM. CDR3 size: 12 residues. V was clipped by 7 bases and J by 3 bases, with 9 bases between them.

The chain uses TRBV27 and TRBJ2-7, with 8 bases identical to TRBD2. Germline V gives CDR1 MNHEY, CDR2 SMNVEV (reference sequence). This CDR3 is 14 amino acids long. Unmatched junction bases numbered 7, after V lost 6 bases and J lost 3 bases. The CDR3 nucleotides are TGTGCCAGCAGACGAGCGGGGGATGACTACGAGCAGTACTTC. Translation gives CASRRAGDDYEQYF.

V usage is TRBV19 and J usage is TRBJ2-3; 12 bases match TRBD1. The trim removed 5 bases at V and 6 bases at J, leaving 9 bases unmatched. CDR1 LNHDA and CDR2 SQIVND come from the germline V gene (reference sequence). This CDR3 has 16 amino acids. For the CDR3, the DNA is TGTGCCAGTAGTTCGGTTGGGACAGGGGGCTCGGATACGCAGTATTTT. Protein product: CASSSVGTGGSDTQYF.

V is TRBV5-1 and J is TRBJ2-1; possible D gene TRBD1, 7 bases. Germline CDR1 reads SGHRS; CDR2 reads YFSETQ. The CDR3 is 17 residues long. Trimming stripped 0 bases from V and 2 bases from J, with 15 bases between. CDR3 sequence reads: CASSLEGGTAPYNEQFF. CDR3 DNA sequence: TGCGCCAGCAGCTTGGAGGGCGGGACAGCCCCCTACAATGAGCAGTTCTTC.

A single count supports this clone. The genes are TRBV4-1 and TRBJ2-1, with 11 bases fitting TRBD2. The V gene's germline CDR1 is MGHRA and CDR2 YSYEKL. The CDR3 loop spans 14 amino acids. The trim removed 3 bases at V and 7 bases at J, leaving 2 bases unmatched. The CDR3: CASSQLAGGNEQFF. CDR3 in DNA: TGCGCCAGCAGCCAGCTAGCGGGAGGTAATGAGCAGTTCTTC.

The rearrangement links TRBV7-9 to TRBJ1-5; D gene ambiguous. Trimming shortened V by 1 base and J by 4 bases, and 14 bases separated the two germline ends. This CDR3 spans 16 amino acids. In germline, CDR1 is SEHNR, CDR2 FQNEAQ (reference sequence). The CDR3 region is CASSLGSGNGNQPQHF. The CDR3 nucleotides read TGTGCCAGCAGCTTAGGATCGGGGAATGGTAATCAGCCCCAGCATTTT.

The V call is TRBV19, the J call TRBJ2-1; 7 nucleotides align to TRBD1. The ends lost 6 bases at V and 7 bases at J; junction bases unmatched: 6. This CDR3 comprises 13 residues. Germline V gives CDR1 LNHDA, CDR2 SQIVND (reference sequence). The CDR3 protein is CASRGTERNEQFF. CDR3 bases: TGTGCCAGTAGGGGGACAGAAAGGAATGAGCAGTTCTTC. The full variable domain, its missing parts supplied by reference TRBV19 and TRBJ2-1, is DGGITQSPKYLFRKEGQNVTLSCEQNLNHDAMYWYRQDPGQGLRLIYYSQIVNDFQKGDIAEGYSVSREKKESFPLTVTSAQKNPTAFYLCASRGTERNEQFFGPGTRLTVL.

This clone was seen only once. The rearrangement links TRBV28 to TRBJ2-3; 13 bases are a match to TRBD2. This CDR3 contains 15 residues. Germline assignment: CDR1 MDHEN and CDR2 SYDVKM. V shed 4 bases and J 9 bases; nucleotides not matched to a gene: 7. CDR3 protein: CASSSPGLAGRTQYF. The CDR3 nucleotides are TGTGCCAGCAGTTCCCCGGGACTAGCGGGGAGGACGCAGTATTTT.

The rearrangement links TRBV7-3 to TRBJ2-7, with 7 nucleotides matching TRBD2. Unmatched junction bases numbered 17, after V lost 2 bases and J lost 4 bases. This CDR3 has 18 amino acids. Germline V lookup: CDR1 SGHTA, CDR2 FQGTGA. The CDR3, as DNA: TGTGCCAGCAGCTTATTAGGCCCCCCGCGGGAGTCGGGTTACGAGCAGTACTTC. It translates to CASSLLGPPRESGYEQYF.

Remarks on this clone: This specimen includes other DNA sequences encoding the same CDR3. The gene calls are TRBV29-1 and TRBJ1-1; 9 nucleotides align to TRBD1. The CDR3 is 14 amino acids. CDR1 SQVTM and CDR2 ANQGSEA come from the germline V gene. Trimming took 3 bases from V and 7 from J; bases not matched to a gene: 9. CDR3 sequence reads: CSVESGQGFGEAFF. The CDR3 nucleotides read TGCAGCGTTGAGTCAGGACAGGGGTTTGGTGAAGCTTTCTTT. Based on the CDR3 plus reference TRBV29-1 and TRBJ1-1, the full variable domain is SAVISQKPSRDICQRGTSLTIQCQVDSQVTMMFWYRQQPGQSLTLIATANQGSEATYESGFVIDKFPISRPNLTFSTLTVSNMSPEDSSIYLCSVESGQGFGEAFFGQGTRLTVV.